These T cell receptor beta chains were read from a single sample in a study of cytomegalovirus exposure and HLA in healthy donors. Libraries were prepared by immunoSEQ multiplex PCR; TCRdb keeps only in-frame clonotypes and omits some of them. The sample contains 150,000 to 200,000 clones, approximately 80% of which appear only once. Sequencing was performed on PBMCs. The source of these receptors is a man between 18 and 29 years old in good health and CMV-seronegative. The CDR3 runs from the conserved cysteine through the conserved F or W. Each record gives: D gene, V gene, clone size, J gene, CDR3 protein, CDR3 DNA. A D gene is named only where the DNA matches it firmly. Where a row states a size, it is once, few, many or the class of an expanded clone; other rows omit it.

-	TRBV5-1	few	TRBJ2-3	CASSVLRGANTDTQYF	TGCGCCAGCAGCGTGTTACGGGGGGCAAACACAGATACGCAGTATTTT
-	TRBV30	-	TRBJ2-7	CAWSTIGTGGREQYF	TGTGCCTGGAGTACGATCGGGACCGGGGGACGCGAGCAGTACTTC
-	TRBV28	-	TRBJ1-5	CASSSGGSNQPQHF	TGTGCCAGCAGTTCGGGGGGCTCAAATCAGCCCCAGCATTTT
-	TRBV6-4	-	TRBJ1-2	CASSDSTEGMGGYTF	TGTGCCAGCAGTGACTCGACTGAGGGAATGGGCGGCTACACCTTC
-	TRBV27	-	TRBJ1-2	CASSFRGFRGYTF	TGTGCCAGCAGTTTTCGGGGGTTTCGGGGCTACACCTTC
-	TRBV5-1	once	TRBJ2-6	CASSSPGRGEPGANVLTF	TGCGCCAGCAGCTCCCCAGGCAGGGGCGAACCTGGGGCCAACGTCCTGACTTTC
-	TRBV4-1	-	TRBJ1-1	CASSQGGDGLTEAFF	TGCGCCAGCAGCCAAGGGGGCGACGGCCTCACTGAAGCTTTCTTT
TRBD1	TRBV28	-	TRBJ1-2	CASSSFGQGGGYTF	TGTGCCAGCAGTTCTTTCGGACAGGGCGGTGGCTACACCTTC
TRBD2	TRBV19	-	TRBJ2-1	CASSASPGGGLGDEQFF	TGTGCCAGTAGTGCCTCTCCGGGGGGGGGACTTGGGGATGAGCAGTTCTTC
TRBD1	TRBV7-9	-	TRBJ1-2	CAITGGGGYTF	TGTGCCATTACAGGGGGCGGTGGCTACACCTTC
-	TRBV19	once	TRBJ1-2	CASSIPQNYGYTF	TGTGCCAGTAGTATACCTCAGAACTATGGCTACACCTTC
-	TRBV28	once	TRBJ1-2	CASGWPAGAYGYTF	TGTGCCAGCGGTTGGCCGGCGGGGGCATATGGCTACACCTTC
-	TRBV27	-	TRBJ2-1	CASTRVGGHNEQFF	TGTGCCAGCACCCGGGTCGGGGGGCACAATGAGCAGTTCTTC
TRBD1	TRBV7-2	-	TRBJ2-2	CASSGSEGANTGELFF	TGTGCCAGCAGCGGATCAGAGGGGGCCAACACCGGGGAGCTGTTTTTT
-	TRBV28	-	TRBJ2-7	CASSLSGTHYEQYF	TGTGCCAGCAGTTTATCCGGGACACACTACGAGCAGTACTTC
-	TRBV7-3	few	TRBJ1-2	CASSASAGLRGGYTF	TGTGCCAGCAGCGCCAGTGCGGGGTTGAGAGGTGGCTACACCTTC
-	TRBV5-1	-	TRBJ2-2	CASRSGALDGELFF	TGCGCCAGCAGGTCAGGCGCTTTGGACGGGGAGCTGTTTTTT
-	TRBV7-6	-	TRBJ2-1	CASSLRDSYNEQFF	TGTGCCAGCAGCTTACGCGACTCATACAATGAGCAGTTCTTC
-	TRBV6-1	-	TRBJ1-5	CASSEWGEQPQHF	TGTGCCAGCAGTGAATGGGGGGAGCAGCCCCAGCATTTT
TRBD2	TRBV11-3	few	TRBJ2-2	CASSSRTSGRRGTGELFF	TGTGCCAGCAGCTCGAGGACTAGCGGGAGGAGAGGTACCGGGGAGCTGTTTTTT
-	TRBV20-1	-	TRBJ1-1	CSARVRVEAFF	TGCAGTGCTAGGGTCCGGGTTGAAGCTTTCTTT
TRBD2	TRBV14	-	TRBJ2-3	CASSRRGTSGGQHTQYF	TGTGCCAGCAGCCGACGAGGGACTAGCGGGGGCCAACATACGCAGTATTTT